This T cell receptor (beta chain) appears in the sequencing data of a study of T cell repertoires in cytomegalovirus infection. The overall study: Public TCR beta signature analysis indicated the presence of both CMV infection and matching HLA type.

TCRdb ran MiXCR on the reads and lists one entry per CDR3 protein. The sample shows about 360,000 distinct CDR3 sequences, around 18% of them seen only once. The study's findings and limits: HLA-C-restricted CMV clonotypes gave the most frequent clonotype in two of eight donors. Using cumulative public TCR beta family frequency, the authors identified those who carried CMV together with the relevant HLA.

On this clonotype itself: The antigen remains undetermined.

Trimming removed 7 bases from V and 1 base from J, with 10 bases in between. Germline loops: CDR1 SEHNR, CDR2 FQNEAQ (reference sequence). This CDR3 has 13 residues. This sequence originates from a human donor in good health (CMV status not recorded). Some clones in this sample may be carry-over from other donors' samples. This rearrangement joins TRBV7-9 to TRBJ1-1; D gene uncertain. Sequenced: PBMCs. In nucleotides, the CDR3 is TGTGCCAGCACGCTAAGGGAGAACACTGAAGCTTTCTTT. It yields the protein CASTLRENTEAFF.